This entry concerns a single TCR beta chain. Its antigen is unidentified. The data derive from a study of T cells in localized non-small cell lung cancer. Study observations and caveats: Of the top 100 tumor clones, median around 60 were in adjacent lung, approximately 30 among its top 100. Elevated circulating T cell density in blood was associated with longer overall survival. Uninvolved adjacent lung had the highest recorded T cell clonality, with tumor below it. Heterogeneity remains possible, as sequencing covered one tumor region only.

Using immunoSEQ multiplex PCR, the repertoire was profiled, and TCRdb retains in-frame clones only, with some absent. The table includes 30,000 to 40,000 clones, 85% to 90% detected once. CDR1 and CDR2 (germline): SGHDN, FVKESK. The CDR3 totals 14 residues. Trimming took 4 bases from V and 3 from J; bases not matched to a gene: 1. This sequence was found in a man between 40 and 70 years old with stage I lung adenocarcinoma. Sequences were derived from peripheral blood, sampled before any cancer treatment. V usage is TRBV14 and J usage is TRBJ1-1; TRBD1 matches 11 bases. The CDR3 nucleotides read TGTGCCAGCAGCCGGACAGGGGGCTACACTGAAGCTTTCTTT. This sequence encodes CASSRTGGYTEAFF.